These 14 T cell receptor beta chains originate from one sample sequenced in a study of blood T cell repertoires in COVID-19. The table came from immunoSEQ multiplex PCR; TCRdb's copy has only in-frame clones and leaves some out. The table shows about 150,000 clones, with more than 75% occurring only once. Sequenced material: peripheral blood. The source of these receptors is a woman aged 45-60 years with acute or convalescent COVID-19.

The chain uses TRBV9 and TRBJ1-4, with 7 bases that match TRBD1. This CDR3 is 17 amino acids long. Germline V lookup: CDR1 SGDLS, CDR2 YYNGEE. After removal of 7 bases from V and 5 bases from J, the junction contained 17 bases not matched to a gene. The DNA of the CDR3 is TGTGCCAGCCGAATAACAGGGGCTGTGGGGAGAAATGAAAAACTGTTTTTT. It encodes CASRITGAVGRNEKLFF.

The genes are TRBV7-3 and TRBJ2-1; 10 bases are a match to TRBD2. With V trimmed by 5 bases and J by 6 bases, 4 bases remained unmatched. The CDR3 has 14 amino acids. Looked up from germline, CDR1 is SGHTA and CDR2 is FQGTGA. CDR3 loop: CASSHGTSANEQFF. CDR3 nucleotides: TGTGCCAGCAGCCACGGGACTAGCGCCAATGAGCAGTTCTTC.

The V and J genes are TRBV29-1 and TRBJ2-5; unclear D gene. Trimming left V 4 bases short and J 2 bases short, with 11 bases between. CDR3 length: 13 residues. Looked up from germline, CDR1 is SQVTM and CDR2 is ANQGSEA. CDR3 in amino acids: CSVGSYRQETQYF. CDR3 nucleotides: TGCAGCGTTGGTTCCTACAGACAAGAGACCCAGTACTTC.

This chain links TRBV11-2 with TRBJ2-7; 11 bases line up with TRBD1. V gave up 3 bases and J gave up 6 bases; unmatched junction bases: 7. Germline CDR1 SGHAT, CDR2 FQNNGV. This CDR3 comprises 15 residues. The CDR3 DNA reads as TGTGCCAGCAGCTTCACCGGGACAGGGGGTTTCGAGCAGTACTTC. Residues: CASSFTGTGGFEQYF.

The chain joins TRBV28 to TRBJ1-1; weak D call: TRBD1 (5 bases). This CDR3 comprises 13 residues. The germline V gene has CDR1 MDHEN and CDR2 SYDVKM. V lost 6 bases and J lost 4, with 12 bases in between. The CDR3 loop reads CASRWGLSTEAFF. As DNA, the CDR3 is TGTGCCAGCAGGTGGGGACTAAGCACTGAAGCTTTCTTT.

A note on this clone: Other nucleotide sequences in the sample specify the same CDR3. The gene calls are TRBV2 and TRBJ2-7; D might be TRBD1 (5 bases). The CDR3 is made up of 13 amino acids. Germline assignment: CDR1 SNHLY and CDR2 FYNNEI. Trimming took 9 bases from V and 1 from J, leaving 13 bases between them. CDR3 coding DNA: TGTGCCAGTAGACCCAGGGATTCCTACGAGCAGTACTTC. The encoded protein is CASRPRDSYEQYF.

The chain has TRBV7-9 and TRBJ2-7; TRBD1 is a possible D gene (6 bases). Germline CDR1 is SEHNR and CDR2 is FQNEAQ (reference sequence). The CDR3 loop spans 12 amino acids. V was trimmed by 5 bases and J by 2 bases, leaving 7 bases between them. Written as DNA, the CDR3 is TGTGCCAGCAGCGGGGGCGCCTACGAGCAGTACTTC. Translation gives CASSGGAYEQYF.

V is TRBV6-1 and J is TRBJ1-5; D not resolved. Germline V gives CDR1 MNHNS, CDR2 SASEGT. The CDR3 contains 13 residues. With 8 bases removed from V and 5 bases from J, the gap between germline ends came to 13 bases. The CDR3 spells CASGRGTDQPQHF. In nucleotides, the CDR3 is TGTGCCAGCGGAAGAGGAACGGATCAGCCCCAGCATTTT.

This clone was seen repeatedly, ten times or more. DNA for the CDR3: TGTGCCAGTGGGGTGGCAGGGTGGTCACCCCTCCACTTT. Protein sequence: CASGVAGWSPLHF. The V call is TRBV19, the J call TRBJ1-6; D might be TRBD1 (5 bases). This CDR3 comprises 13 residues. Germline lookup yields CDR1 LNHDA and CDR2 SQIVND (reference sequence). The V and J ends lost 8 bases and 10 bases respectively, with 15 bases between them.

This chain joins TRBV6-6 and TRBJ1-1; D not certain. The CDR3 contains 13 residues. Trimming removed 2 bases at V and 6 bases at J, with 10 bases between. Germline-derived CDR1 and CDR2 are MNHNY and SVGAGI (reference sequence). CDR3 nucleotide sequence: TGTGCCAGCAGTTACGAGGGATACGCTGAAGCTTTCTTT. Amino acids: CASSYEGYAEAFF.

The J gene is TRBJ1-1, the V gene TRBV30, with D possibly matching TRBD1 (5 bases). CDR3 size: 13 residues. The V and J ends lost 1 base and 1 base respectively, with 7 bases between them. Germline V lookup: CDR1 GTSNPN, CDR2 SVGIG (reference sequence). CDR3 sequence (DNA): TGTGCCTGGAGTGCAGGGTGGAACACTGAAGCTTTCTTT. It yields the protein CAWSAGWNTEAFF. The whole variable domain, remainder taken from reference TRBV30 and TRBJ1-1, is SQTIHQWPATLVQPVGSPLSLECTVEGTSNPNLYWYRQAAGRGLQLLFYSVGIGQISSEVPQNLSASRPQDRQFILSSKKLLLSDSGFYLCAWSAGWNTEAFFGQGTRLTVV.

The J gene is TRBJ2-1, the V gene TRBV5-1; 8 nucleotides line up with TRBD2. The junction had 11 bases not matched to a gene; V was cut back by 0 bases and J by 12 bases. Germline V gene sequence: CDR1 SGHRS, CDR2 YFSETQ. The CDR3 covers 15 residues. This chain's CDR3 is CASSLESGAAGVQFF. The CDR3 region has the DNA TGCGCCAGCAGCTTGGAATCAGGCGCAGCGGGGGTGCAGTTCTTC.

The chain combines TRBV18 with TRBJ1-4, with 11 bases lining up with TRBD1. V was clipped by 2 bases and J by 12 bases; unmatched bases: 8. Looked up from germline, CDR1 is KGHSH and CDR2 is LQKENI. The CDR3 loop spans 15 amino acids. The CDR3 loop is CASSPFPGQGVELFF. The CDR3 DNA follows: TGTGCCAGCTCACCATTTCCGGGACAGGGGGTCGAACTGTTTTTT.

This clone has a handful of counts. V is TRBV19 and J is TRBJ1-4, with 7 bases fitting TRBD1. The CDR3 is 17 residues long. In germline, CDR1 is LNHDA, CDR2 SQIVND (reference sequence). V dropped 3 bases and J dropped 13; count of bases not matched to a gene: 20. The chain's CDR3 is CASSIMGPQGEKRGLFF. For the CDR3, the DNA is TGTGCCAGTAGTATTATGGGCCCTCAGGGGGAGAAGAGAGGACTGTTTTTT.